This TCR beta chain was obtained from a study of Ad26.COV2.S vaccination and SARS-CoV-2 variants. Assay: immunoSEQ multiplex PCR; the TCRdb copy retains only in-frame clones and omits some. The repertoire consists of around 300,000 clones, with 75% to 90% occurring once and the leading ten covering over 5%. With V trimmed by 2 bases and J by 9 bases, 8 bases remained unmatched. The CDR3 spans 15 residues. The germline V gene has CDR1 SNHLY and CDR2 FYNNEI. Described treatment: some 19 received Ad26.COV2.S at low or high dose, single or two shots; about 5 received placebo; per-sample allocation not given. Sampling happened 63 days after the first vaccine or placebo injection.

V gene TRBV2 combines with J gene TRBJ2-1; 9 nucleotides align to TRBD1. The sequence was collected from a person aged 18-60 years who received the Ad26.COV2.S COVID-19 vaccine or a placebo. Sequenced here: peripheral blood, sampled in a trial of Ad26.COV2.S vaccine versus placebo. CDR3 sequence reads: CASSETGTGSPEQFF. CDR3 coding DNA: TGTGCCAGCAGTGAAACCGGGACAGGGTCCCCTGAGCAGTTCTTC.